These 31 T cell receptor beta chains were sequenced from one sample in a study of glioma-infiltrating T cells after dendritic cell vaccination. The table came from immunoSEQ multiplex PCR; TCRdb's copy has only in-frame clones and leaves some out. This repertoire shows around 97,000 clones, roughly 79% found once; its top ten account for about an eighth. Sequenced material: blood, taken before dendritic cell vaccination. These receptors originate from a human donor with glioblastoma.

This chain links TRBV19 with TRBJ2-7, with 8 nucleotides matching TRBD2. Germline assignment: CDR1 LNHDA and CDR2 SQIVND (reference sequence). Losses at the gene ends were 5 bases for V and 0 bases for J; bases not matched to a gene: 9. This CDR3 has 16 residues. The chain's CDR3 is CASSAPGGANSYEQYF. As DNA, the CDR3 is TGTGCCAGTAGTGCCCCGGGGGGGGCCAACTCCTACGAGCAGTACTTC.

This clone was detected only once. The chain uses TRBV5-6 and TRBJ2-7; tentatively, D is TRBD1 (7 bases). The CDR3 has 14 residues. CDR1 and CDR2 from the germline V gene are SGHDT and YYEEEE. The ends were cut back, 0 bases at V and 8 bases at J, with 15 bases in the middle. The CDR3 DNA sequence: TGTGCCAGCAGCTTGGCAGGGGGGAGCTTGAAGCAGTACTTC. Translated: CASSLAGGSLKQYF.

The genes are TRBV27 and TRBJ1-6, with TRBD1 as a possible D gene (5 bases). The CDR3 loop spans 14 amino acids. With 3 bases removed from V and 13 bases from J, the gap between germline ends came to 16 bases. Germline V gene sequence: CDR1 MNHEY, CDR2 SMNVEV (reference sequence). For the CDR3, the DNA is TGTGCCAGCAGTTTTTCGGGACTGGAGTCGCCCCTCCACTTT. Translating it yields CASSFSGLESPLHF.

The rearrangement uses TRBV7-9 and TRBJ2-3; D may be TRBD2 (6 bases). Trimming cost V 5 bases and J 2 bases, with 14 bases left between them. The CDR3 sequence is 15 residues long. The V gene's germline CDR1 is SEHNR and CDR2 FQNEAQ (reference sequence). DNA for the CDR3: TGTGCCAGCAGCCCGGACTATTCCTACACAGATACGCAGTATTTT. It specifies CASSPDYSYTDTQYF. Full variable domain (outside the CDR3, taken from reference TRBV7-9 and TRBJ2-3): DTGVSQNPRHKITKRGQNVTFRCDPISEHNRLYWYRQTLGQGPEFLTYFQNEAQLEKSRLLSDRFSAERPKGSFSTLEIQRTEQGDSAMYLCASSPDYSYTDTQYFGPGTRLTVL.

The genes are TRBV30 and TRBJ1-4; 7 nucleotides align to TRBD1. J lost 8 bases, V lost 1 base, and 19 bases had no gene match. CDR3 length: 18 residues. Germline values: CDR1 GTSNPN, CDR2 SVGIG (reference sequence). The CDR3 DNA sequence: TGTGCCTGGAGTGAGACATACTCCACAGGGGCGGCTGGGGAAAAACTGTTTTTT. Translation: CAWSETYSTGAAGEKLFF.

The chain has TRBV21-1 and TRBJ1-4; the table's D call, TRBD1, has no DNA check behind it. TRBV21-1 is flagged as a pseudogene. There are 13 residues in the CDR3. The CDR3 region is CASPGGQGEKLFF. The CDR3, as DNA: TGTGCCAGCCCGGGGGGACAGGGGGAAAAACTGTTTTTT.

The rearrangement joins TRBV5-1 to TRBJ2-5, with a weak D call TRBD2 (7 bases). CDR3 size: 16 residues. Germline CDR1 SGHRS, CDR2 YFSETQ. Trimming cost V 2 bases and J 4 bases, with 18 bases left between them. The CDR3 reads CASSFEGGGYRETQYF. Written as DNA, the CDR3 is TGCGCCAGCAGCTTCGAGGGAGGGGGATATCGAGAGACCCAGTACTTC.

The genes are TRBV5-1 and TRBJ1-1; weak D call: TRBD1 (5 bases). Looked up from germline, CDR1 is SGHRS and CDR2 is YFSETQ. There are 17 residues in the CDR3. V lost 3 bases and J 3 bases, leaving 21 bases between the germline ends. The CDR3 spells CASSWGDSRETDTEAFF. The CDR3 DNA reads TGCGCCAGCAGCTGGGGGGATTCGAGGGAGACAGACACTGAAGCTTTCTTT.

As DNA, the CDR3 is TGTGCCAGTCTCCCTGGGCTAGCGGACGGTGGTGAGCAGTTCTTC. Protein product: CASLPGLADGGEQFF. This chain uses TRBV27 with TRBJ2-1; 7 bases are a match to TRBD2. This CDR3 contains 15 residues. J gave up 9 bases and V 9 bases, and 17 bases lay outside the gene matches. Germline loops: CDR1 MNHEY, CDR2 SMNVEV (reference sequence).

This chain joins TRBV5-8 and TRBJ2-3; D gene uncertain. This CDR3 is built from 17 residues. Trimming pared 1 base from V and 0 bases from J, leaving 15 bases between. Per the germline V gene, CDR1 is SGHTS and CDR2 is YDEGEE. This CDR3 reads CASSLWPPASSTDTQYF. The CDR3 coding sequence is TGTGCCAGCAGCTTGTGGCCGCCTGCCTCTAGCACAGATACGCAGTATTTT.

The J gene is TRBJ1-3, the V gene TRBV27; 7 bases are a match to TRBD1. Germline values: CDR1 MNHEY, CDR2 SMNVEV (reference sequence). The V gene end was trimmed by 6 bases and the J gene end by 4 bases; junction bases not matched to a gene: 24. The CDR3 is made up of 20 amino acids. CDR3 protein: CASSNTKPDRVALGGNTIYF. The CDR3 DNA reads as TGTGCCAGCAGCAACACTAAGCCAGACAGGGTGGCCCTGGGGGGAAACACCATATATTTT.

The rearrangement links TRBV5-4 to TRBJ2-7; 7 positions match TRBD2. V shed 4 bases, J shed 1 base, and the junction held 8 bases outside the gene matches. Germline lookup yields CDR1 SGHNT and CDR2 YYREEE (reference sequence). The CDR3 consists of 15 residues. CDR3 nucleotide sequence: TGTGCCAGCAGCCCCTGGGGCGGGGGTTCCTACGAGCAGTACTTC. Its translation is CASSPWGGGSYEQYF. The variable domain in full, completed from reference TRBV5-4 and TRBJ2-7, reads ETGVTQSPTHLIKTRGQQVTLRCSSQSGHNTVSWYQQALGQGPQFIFQYYREEENGRGNFPPRFSGLQFPNYSSELNVNALELDDSALYLCASSPWGGGSYEQYFGPGTRLTVT.

Concerning this clone itself: A read error may produce the germline difference seen at one junction end. The chain has TRBV7-7 and TRBJ2-7; the D gene is possibly TRBD2 (5 bases). The CDR3 extends over 15 amino acids. Germline lookup yields CDR1 SSHAT and CDR2 FNYEAQ (reference sequence). The CDR3 protein is CASSPAPAPRGEQYF. DNA for the CDR3: TGTGCTAGCAGCCCGGCCCCAGCCCCCCGGGGCGAGCAGTACTTC.

The chain links TRBV11-2 to TRBJ1-2; TRBD1 matches at 10 bases. V shed 5 bases, J shed 2 bases, and the junction held 11 bases outside the gene matches. The CDR3 runs to 17 residues. Germline-derived CDR1 and CDR2 are SGHAT and FQNNGV. Here the CDR3 DNA reads TGTGCCAGCAGCCCTAATGACAGGGGGCGCGGGAACTATGGCTACACCTTC. Protein product: CASSPNDRGRGNYGYTF.

The chain is built from TRBV6-5 and TRBJ2-5; 7 bases are a match to TRBD1. With 0 bases clipped from V and 5 bases from J, the junction kept 3 bases outside the gene matches. This CDR3 contains 14 residues. Looked up from germline, CDR1 is MNHEY and CDR2 is SVGAGI. CDR3 sequence: CASSYSRGLETQYF. The CDR3 DNA sequence: TGTGCCAGCAGTTACTCGAGGGGGCTGGAGACCCAGTACTTC.

The V and J genes are TRBV10-3 and TRBJ2-2; 7 nucleotides align to TRBD2. V was pared by 2 bases and J by 1 base, with 1 base of the junction left unmatched. The CDR3 runs to 15 residues. Germline V gives CDR1 ENHRY, CDR2 SYGVKD. The CDR3 coding sequence is TGTGCCATCAGTGAGACGGGGGGGAACACCGGGGAGCTGTTTTTT. Its translation: CAISETGGNTGELFF.

CDR3 coding DNA: TGTGCCAGTAGTCGACTAGCGGGGGCCGGTGGCAATGAGCAGTTCTTC. Translated, it gives CASSRLAGAGGNEQFF. The chain recombines TRBV19 with TRBJ2-1; the match to TRBD2 covers 12 bases. V lost 5 bases to trimming and J lost 6 bases; unmatched junction nucleotides: 8. This CDR3 region has 16 residues. Germline V CDR1 and CDR2: LNHDA, SQIVND (reference sequence).

The chain recombines TRBV5-5 with TRBJ1-2; D may be TRBD1 (6 bases). This CDR3 has 14 residues. Trimming cost V 6 bases and J 6 bases, with 18 bases left between them. Germline V gene sequence: CDR1 SGHKS, CDR2 YYEKEE (reference sequence). The CDR3 bases are TGTGCCAGCAACCCCGGACAGTTGGCTCATGGCTACACCTTC. It encodes CASNPGQLAHGYTF.

A single count supports this clone. V usage is TRBV5-4 and J usage is TRBJ2-3; D not certain. The CDR3 extends over 12 amino acids. Trimming pared 7 bases from V and 4 bases from J, leaving 10 bases between. From germline, CDR1 is SGHNT and CDR2 YYREEE (reference sequence). The CDR3 sequence is CASGDTADTQYF. In nucleotides, the CDR3 is TGTGCCAGCGGCGACACCGCAGATACGCAGTATTTT.

The rearrangement uses TRBV4-3 and TRBJ2-3; TRBD2 agrees at 7 bases. The germline CDR1 and CDR2 sequences are LGHNA and YSLEER. The trim removed 1 base at V and 2 bases at J, leaving 6 bases unmatched. The CDR3 has 16 residues. CDR3 residues: CASSQVLRGTTDTQYF. DNA of the CDR3: TGCGCCAGCAGCCAAGTTCTGCGGGGGACCACAGATACGCAGTATTTT.

CDR3 sequence reads: CASSLGRGNEQFF. The CDR3, as DNA: TGTGCCAGCAGTTTGGGCAGGGGAAATGAGCAGTTCTTC. The rearrangement joins TRBV27 to TRBJ2-1; D is perhaps TRBD1 (6 bases). Germline V lookup: CDR1 MNHEY, CDR2 SMNVEV (reference sequence). The CDR3 loop spans 13 amino acids. V lost 3 bases, J lost 7 bases, and 10 bases lay in between.

V usage is TRBV19 and J usage is TRBJ1-3; D may be TRBD1 (6 bases). V was pared by 5 bases and J by 4 bases, with 21 bases between. Germline CDR1 reads LNHDA; CDR2 reads SQIVND (reference sequence). This CDR3 region has 17 residues. This chain's CDR3 is CASSVAGAHISGNTIYF. The CDR3 bases are TGTGCCAGTAGTGTCGCAGGGGCGCATATTTCGGGAAACACCATATATTTT.

The V gene is TRBV6-1, the J gene TRBJ2-6; tentative D call: TRBD2 (6 bases). Between the trimmed V and J ends, which lost 6 bases and 10 bases, there was a span of 13 bases. Looked up from germline, CDR1 is MNHNS and CDR2 is SASEGT. The CDR3 runs to 13 residues. DNA of the CDR3: TGTGCCAGCAGGGGGGGAAGGTCGAACGTCCTGACTTTC. This encodes CASRGGRSNVLTF.

Only one count was recorded for this clone. The chain carries TRBV2 and TRBJ2-2; D is possibly TRBD1 (6 bases). Trimming pared 1 base from V and 4 bases from J, leaving 10 bases between. CDR3 length equals 15 residues. Per the germline V gene, CDR1 is SNHLY and CDR2 is FYNNEI. DNA for the CDR3: TGTGCCAGCAGTGAAGTGGGGGCTCGCACCGGGGAGCTGTTTTTT. This translates into CASSEVGARTGELFF.

The chain combines TRBV9 with TRBJ2-3; possible D gene TRBD2, 6 bases. The germline CDR1 and CDR2 sequences are SGDLS and YYNGEE. The V end lost 3 bases, the J end lost 4 bases, and 15 bases lay between the germline ends. The length of the CDR3 is 15 residues. CDR3 loop: CASSGGDGKADTQYF. Written as DNA, the CDR3 is TGTGCCAGCAGCGGCGGGGACGGCAAAGCAGATACGCAGTATTTT.

The rearrangement joins TRBV6-1 to TRBJ2-7, with D perhaps matching TRBD1 (5 bases). CDR1 is MNHNS and CDR2 is SASEGT in the germline V gene. CDR3 size: 12 residues. Trimming cost V 7 bases and J 3 bases, with 10 bases left between them. Here the CDR3 DNA reads TGTGCCAGCATGAGGACAAACTACGAGCAGTACTTC. Residues: CASMRTNYEQYF.

The gene calls are TRBV4-1 and TRBJ2-4; TRBD2 aligns across 13 bases. The V and J ends lost 1 base and 1 base, in that order; junction bases with no gene match: 4. Germline values: CDR1 MGHRA, CDR2 YSYEKL. The CDR3 has 18 amino acids. CDR3 in DNA: TGCGCCAGCAGCCAAGGACTAGCGGGGGGCGGGGCCAAAAACATTCAGTACTTC. Its protein product is CASSQGLAGGGAKNIQYF.

This clone was detected only a few times. The rearrangement links TRBV5-6 to TRBJ2-5; 14 positions agree with TRBD2. This CDR3 contains 17 residues. V lost 3 bases to trimming and J lost 5 bases; unmatched junction nucleotides: 9. Germline V gene lookup returns CDR1 SGHDT and CDR2 YYEEEE. The CDR3 reads CASSSMGLAGVGETQYF. The CDR3 DNA reads TGTGCCAGCAGCTCCATGGGACTAGCGGGGGTTGGGGAGACCCAGTACTTC.

This chain links TRBV5-1 with TRBJ2-7; D is unresolved. Trimming removed 0 bases at V and 1 base at J, with 8 bases between. This CDR3 is built from 14 residues. Looked up from germline, CDR1 is SGHRS and CDR2 is YFSETQ. In DNA form, the CDR3 reads TGCGCCAGCAGCTTGGGCGGAATTTCCTACGAGCAGTACTTC. Amino acids: CASSLGGISYEQYF.

The chain is built from TRBV9 and TRBJ2-5; the D gene is possibly TRBD2 (7 bases). Germline CDR1 SGDLS, CDR2 YYNGEE. V gave up 7 bases and J gave up 3 bases, with 13 bases separating them. The CDR3 consists of 13 residues. CDR3 loop: CASGRGPEETQYF. CDR3 DNA sequence: TGTGCCAGCGGGCGGGGGCCCGAAGAGACCCAGTACTTC.

This rearrangement joins TRBV6-4 to TRBJ2-1; D possibly corresponds to TRBD2 (7 bases). Trimming pared 8 bases from V and 3 bases from J, leaving 20 bases between. The CDR3 is 16 residues long. Germline V CDR1 and CDR2: MRHNA, SNTAGT. CDR3 sequence reads: CASSRGAPIGYNEQFF. The CDR3 DNA follows: TGTGCCAGCTCACGGGGGGCCCCAATCGGCTACAATGAGCAGTTCTTC.